Below, one T cell receptor beta chain is given with its context. With 0 bases removed from V and 13 bases from J, the gap between germline ends came to 21 bases. The CDR3 is 15 amino acids. CDR1 and CDR2 from the germline V gene are LGHNA and YSLEER. The data derive from a study of tumor-infiltrating lymphocytes in primary liver carcinoma. Total RNA amounting to around 540 ng was the source from which TCR beta cDNA was made with a constant-region primer. Slightly modified ARM-PCR with three nested multiplex PCR rounds yielded TCR beta libraries. Use of TRBV1-TRBV30 forward primers with a C-beta reverse primer characterized the first two PCR rounds, which lasted nine to eleven cycles each. MiXCR, applied by TCRdb to the multiplex PCR reads, yields one record per CDR3 protein. Found here are roughly 20,000 distinct CDR3 sequences, roughly 79% of them singletons; the top ten hold about 40%. Unsorted bulk tissue (roughly 19-31 mg) underwent RNA and DNA co-extraction.

The sequence came from a woman in her 30s with primary liver carcinoma and hepatitis B virus infection. The chain carries TRBV4-3 and TRBJ1-2; D may be TRBD1 (5 bases). The sequenced sample consisted of liver tumor tissue from sampling region 4. Subset given: tumor region T4, right-lateral pole. CDR3 sequence: CASSQDWGRVNGFTF. For the CDR3, the DNA is TGCGCCAGCAGCCAAGATTGGGGCAGGGTTAATGGATTCACCTTC.